This TCR beta chain was observed in a study of blood T cell repertoires in COVID-19. Whole-study context: COVID-19 samples, acute and convalescent, were from the United States, Italy and Spain. Sample material is recorded as cDNA or gDNA derived from T cells, B-cell-depleted T cells, or PBMCs.

Trimming cost V 2 bases and J 1 base; bases outside gene matches: 8. Looked up from germline, CDR1 is SEHNR and CDR2 is FQNEAQ (reference sequence). CDR3 length: 19 amino acids. Source study methods: Reference gene primers were amplified, and this amplification served to estimate nucleated cell counts. Data came from immunoSEQ multiplex PCR; TCRdb stores just in-frame clones and leaves some out. The DNA gave D and trimming, while V, J and clone size come from that table. The sample includes about 69,000 clones, 75% to 85% of them seen just once. This TCR derives from a human donor in a cohort sampled during active COVID-19. The chain uses TRBV7-9 and TRBJ2-2; the match to TRBD2 covers 12 bases. Sequences were obtained from peripheral blood. The CDR3 protein is CASSLSRTSGARNTGELFF. In DNA form, the CDR3 reads TGTGCCAGCAGCTTAAGTCGGACTAGCGGGGCAAGGAACACCGGGGAGCTGTTTTTT.